Presented here are 23 T cell receptor beta chains from one specimen sequenced in a study of cytomegalovirus exposure and HLA in healthy donors. Use of 60 Vbeta and 13 Jbeta primers characterized the PCR. Generated by immunoSEQ multiplex PCR, the TCRdb table keeps only in-frame clones and is missing some. The sample data list 140,000 to 150,000 clones. The material sequenced was PBMCs. These receptor sequences come from a woman between 50 and 59 years old in good health and CMV-seronegative.

The chain employs TRBV6-1 and TRBJ1-2; no clear D gene. The length of the CDR3 is 14 residues. Deletions cut 7 bases from V and 6 bases from J, with 18 bases between. Germline V gives CDR1 MNHNS, CDR2 SASEGT. In nucleotides, the CDR3 is TGTGCCAGCACCGAAATCGGGGATTTTCATGGCTACACCTTC. Translation: CASTEIGDFHGYTF.

This rearrangement joins TRBV9 to TRBJ1-2, with a possible D match to TRBD1 (6 bases). From germline, CDR1 is SGDLS and CDR2 YYNGEE. This CDR3 spans 12 amino acids. V lost 3 bases to trimming and J lost 8 bases, with 11 bases between them. The CDR3 DNA reads TGTGCCAGCAGCGAGACAGGCGTGGGCTACACCTTC. Encoded protein: CASSETGVGYTF.

The rearrangement links TRBV28 to TRBJ2-1; 7 bases fit TRBD1. The CDR3 extends over 15 amino acids. Germline CDR1 and CDR2: MDHEN and SYDVKM. V lost 6 bases to trimming and J lost 5 bases; unmatched junction nucleotides: 10. CDR3 amino acids: CASSAFGTVDNEQFF. CDR3 nucleotides: TGTGCCAGCAGCGCCTTCGGGACAGTGGACAATGAGCAGTTCTTC.

This chain connects TRBV11-2 to TRBJ2-5, with 7 positions matching TRBD2. J gave up 5 bases and V 4 bases, and 7 bases lay outside the gene matches. The germline V gene encodes CDR1 SGHAT and CDR2 FQNNGV. The CDR3 sequence is 14 residues long. CDR3 region: CASSWGGHGETQYF. For the CDR3, the DNA is TGTGCCAGCAGCTGGGGAGGGCATGGGGAGACCCAGTACTTC.

The chain carries TRBV6-1 and TRBJ2-5; D may be TRBD2 (6 bases). The CDR3 length is 13 residues. Germline CDR1 reads MNHNS; CDR2 reads SASEGT. Trimming removed 9 bases at V and 3 bases at J, with 14 bases between. CDR3 nucleotide sequence: TGTGCCAGTTACCGATGGGGGGAAGAGACCCAGTACTTC. It translates to CASYRWGEETQYF.

The chain has TRBV6-4 and TRBJ2-7; D perhaps matches TRBD1 (6 bases). The CDR3 is 14 amino acids. The V gene lost 4 bases and the J gene lost 2 bases, with 12 bases spanning the gap. Germline V lookup: CDR1 MRHNA, CDR2 SNTAGT. CDR3 nucleotide sequence: TGTGCCAGCAGTGCCCCGGACAGCACCTACGAGCAGTACTTC. Its protein product is CASSAPDSTYEQYF.

The V and J genes are TRBV6-6 and TRBJ1-2; D is perhaps TRBD1 (6 bases). Between the trimmed V and J ends, which lost 5 bases and 2 bases, there was a span of 15 bases. Germline-derived CDR1 and CDR2 are MNHNY and SVGAGI (reference sequence). The length of the CDR3 is 15 residues. The CDR3 nucleotides are TGTGCCAGCAGTAACCGACAGGCGGCGAACTATGGCTACACCTTC. Its translation is CASSNRQAANYGYTF.

The chain has TRBV14 and TRBJ2-3; D unclear. CDR1 SGHDN and CDR2 FVKESK come from the germline V gene. Between the trimmed V and J ends, which lost 1 base and 5 bases, there was a span of 7 bases. This CDR3 is 13 amino acids long. The CDR3: CASSQGPLDTQYF. The DNA for the CDR3 is TGTGCCAGCAGCCAAGGGCCTTTAGATACGCAGTATTTT. Using reference TRBV14 and TRBJ2-3 for the parts outside the CDR3, the full variable domain is EAGVTQFPSHSVIEKGQTVTLRCDPISGHDNLYWYRRVMGKEIKFLLHFVKESKQDESGMPNNRFLAERTGGTYSTLKVQPAELEDSGVYFCASSQGPLDTQYFGPGTRLTVL.

V gene TRBV2 combines with J gene TRBJ2-3; possible D gene TRBD1, 6 bases. Germline assignment: CDR1 SNHLY and CDR2 FYNNEI. This CDR3 comprises 16 residues. V lost 7 bases to trimming and J lost 2 bases, with 19 bases between them. The CDR3 DNA sequence: TGTGCCAGCACGGTCAGGCAGGGGTACGCCACAGATACGCAGTATTTT. Amino acid sequence: CASTVRQGYATDTQYF.

The CDR3 protein is CSVAATGGAGNEQYF. DNA of the CDR3: TGCAGCGTGGCCGCGACAGGGGGCGCGGGGAACGAGCAGTACTTC. The chain links TRBV29-1 to TRBJ2-7; 10 bases line up with TRBD1. This CDR3 region has 15 residues. V dropped 6 bases and J dropped 5; count of bases not matched to a gene: 13. Germline V gene lookup returns CDR1 SQVTM and CDR2 ANQGSEA.

The rearrangement links TRBV29-1 to TRBJ2-3; 8 bases are shared with TRBD1. Germline V gene lookup returns CDR1 SQVTM and CDR2 ANQGSEA. The CDR3 covers 13 residues. V shed 3 bases and J 8 bases; nucleotides not matched to a gene: 7. CDR3 sequence: CSVDQGASGTQYF. For the CDR3, the DNA is TGCAGCGTTGACCAGGGGGCAAGTGGTACGCAGTATTTT.

This chain connects TRBV9 to TRBJ1-1; 7 nucleotides match TRBD1. The CDR3 spans 17 residues. After removal of 3 bases from V and 3 bases from J, the junction contained 14 bases not matched to a gene. In germline, CDR1 is SGDLS, CDR2 YYNGEE. CDR3 in DNA: TGTGCCAGCAGCGGCCACAGGGGTGATTTCGGGCACACTGAAGCTTTCTTT. Its protein is CASSGHRGDFGHTEAFF.

The V and J genes are TRBV19 and TRBJ1-1, with D maybe TRBD1 (5 bases). V lost 6 bases to trimming and J lost 5 bases, with 16 bases between them. CDR3 length: 14 amino acids. Germline CDR1 is LNHDA and CDR2 is SQIVND (reference sequence). CDR3 DNA sequence: TGTGCCAGTAGGACAGTGTGGGATAGTACTGAAGCTTTCTTT. Amino acid sequence: CASRTVWDSTEAFF.

The chain uses TRBV19 and TRBJ1-5; 7 positions match TRBD1. With 5 bases clipped from V and 5 bases from J, the junction kept 9 bases outside the gene matches. This CDR3 is built from 15 residues. CDR1 LNHDA and CDR2 SQIVND come from the germline V gene (reference sequence). CDR3 protein: CASSRSTGDHQPQHF. The CDR3 bases are TGTGCCAGTAGTCGATCCACAGGGGACCATCAGCCCCAGCATTTT.

The chain recombines TRBV30 with TRBJ2-7; D might be TRBD1 (6 bases). Germline lookup yields CDR1 GTSNPN and CDR2 SVGIG (reference sequence). CDR3 size: 13 residues. The V end lost 0 bases, the J end lost 3 bases, and 9 bases lay between the germline ends. CDR3 coding DNA: TGTGCCTGGAGTGTAGGCAGGGGCTACGAGCAGTACTTC. Amino acid sequence: CAWSVGRGYEQYF.

The V gene is TRBV11-2, the J gene TRBJ1-1; 9 bases line up with TRBD1. The V gene's germline CDR1 is SGHAT and CDR2 FQNNGV. CDR3 size: 16 residues. The V and J ends lost 7 bases and 1 base, in that order; junction bases with no gene match: 10. As DNA, the CDR3 is TGTGCCAGCATCCACCACAGGGGGCCCGGGAACACTGAAGCTTTCTTT. Amino acids: CASIHHRGPGNTEAFF.

With regard to this clone: The junction does not match germline at one end; this may be a read error. At the DNA level, this CDR3 is encoded by other sequences in the same sample as well. The chain is built from TRBV6-6 and TRBJ1-5, with no clear D. The V gene's germline CDR1 is MNHNY and CDR2 SVGAGI (reference sequence). The CDR3 totals 13 residues. CDR3: CASKGRVSQPQHF. The CDR3, as DNA: TGCGCCAGCAAAGGGAGGGTATCTCAGCCCCAGCATTTT.

The chain links TRBV20-1 to TRBJ1-1; no clear D gene. The CDR3 is 11 amino acids. CDR1 and CDR2 from the germline V gene are DFQATT and SNEGSKA (reference sequence). Between the trimmed V and J ends, which lost 0 bases and 8 bases, there was a span of 7 bases. The CDR3 sequence: CSARDIPEAFF. The CDR3 DNA reads as TGCAGTGCTAGAGACATTCCCGAAGCTTTCTTT.

The gene calls are TRBV18 and TRBJ1-5; tentative D call: TRBD1 (5 bases). Germline V CDR1 and CDR2: KGHSH, LQKENI. The CDR3 has 13 residues. Trimming removed 5 bases at V and 5 bases at J, with 10 bases between. The DNA for the CDR3 is TGTGCCAGCTCAGGGGGGGAGGATCAGCCCCAGCATTTT. As protein: CASSGGEDQPQHF.

V usage is TRBV4-2 and J usage is TRBJ2-3; the match to TRBD2 covers 10 bases. CDR3 size: 17 residues. The V gene end was trimmed by 4 bases and the J gene end by 0 bases; junction bases not matched to a gene: 7. Germline V gene sequence: CDR1 LGHNA, CDR2 YNFKEQ. The CDR3 loop is CASSPGLAEISTDTQYF. DNA for the CDR3: TGTGCCAGCAGCCCCGGACTAGCGGAGATTAGCACAGATACGCAGTATTTT.

J is TRBJ2-1 and V is TRBV4-2, with TRBD2 identical over 10 bases. V lost 0 bases and J lost 3; bases outside the gene matches: 11. Germline-derived CDR1 and CDR2 are LGHNA and YNFKEQ. The CDR3 is 19 amino acids. CDR3 coding DNA: TGTGCCAGCAGCCAAGAAGGTCGGAGCAGACTAGCGGGCTACAATGAGCAGTTCTTC. Protein: CASSQEGRSRLAGYNEQFF.

The chain carries TRBV15 and TRBJ2-7, with a possible D match to TRBD2 (6 bases). Germline lookup yields CDR1 LNHNV and CDR2 YYDKDF (reference sequence). The CDR3 extends over 15 amino acids. V lost 1 base, J lost 0 bases, and 10 bases lay in between. CDR3 amino acids: CATSRASVSSYEQYF. DNA of the CDR3: TGTGCCACCAGCAGAGCTAGCGTGAGCTCCTACGAGCAGTACTTC.

V is TRBV7-3 and J is TRBJ2-1; D gene unclear. With 2 bases removed from V and 4 bases from J, the gap between germline ends came to 9 bases. CDR3 length: 14 residues. In germline, CDR1 is SGHTA, CDR2 FQGTGA. CDR3 protein: CASSLSFSYNEQFF. CDR3 DNA: TGTGCCAGCAGCTTATCTTTCTCGTACAATGAGCAGTTCTTC.